These T cell receptor beta chains were read from a single sample in a study of tumor-infiltrating lymphocytes in primary liver carcinoma. TCRdb redid the calling of the multiplex PCR reads with MiXCR, one entry per CDR3 protein. The sample carries 100,000 to 150,000 distinct CDR3 sequences, 64% recorded once. Sequenced input: liver tumor tissue from sampling region 3. The receptor source for this set is a woman aged 55-69 years with primary liver carcinoma and hepatitis B virus infection. The CDR3 runs from the conserved cysteine through the conserved F or W. D genes are given only for firm matches. Expanded clones are given a class, and other clones once, few, many or no size at all.

D: TRBD2
J: TRBJ2-7
size: .
V: TRBV11-2
DNA: TGTGCCAGCAGCTTAATTTGGGGCATAACCCTAGCGGACCTAGGACGCGAGCGGTACTTC
CDR3: CASSLIWGITLADLGRERYF

D: .
J: TRBJ2-1
size: many
V: TRBV29-1
DNA: TGCAGCTCTAATCAGTTGCGGACCTACAATGAGCAGTTCTTC
CDR3: CSSNQLRTYNEQFF

D: TRBD2
J: TRBJ2-1
size: .
V: TRBV28
DNA: TGTGCCAGCAGTTTATGGAGCGGGAGGAGTAACAATGAGCAGTTCTTC
CDR3: CASSLWSGRSNNEQFF

D: .
J: TRBJ2-7
size: .
V: TRBV13
DNA: TGTGCCAGAAGCTTGAGCGAGAGCTCCTACGAGAAGTACTTC
CDR3: CARSLSESSYEKYF

D: .
J: TRBJ2-5
size: many
V: TRBV29-1
DNA: TGCAGCGTCGGGACCAAGACCCAGTACTTC
CDR3: CSVGTKTQYF

D: .
J: TRBJ2-1
size: .
V: TRBV29-1
DNA: TGCAGTGTTGAAGGTGGAGCGAGAGAGCTCCCGGATTACAATGAGCAGTTCTTC
CDR3: CSVEGGARELPDYNEQFF

D: TRBD2
J: TRBJ2-1
size: .
V: TRBV11-3
DNA: TGTGCCATCGGAGGGGGCGGGAGGGAGTACAATGGGCAGTTCTTC
CDR3: CAIGGGGREYNGQFF

D: .
J: TRBJ2-7
size: many
V: TRBV10-3
DNA: TGTGCCATCAGTGACGGGGGCTACGAGCAGTACTTC
CDR3: CAISDGGYEQYF

D: .
J: TRBJ2-7
size: .
V: TRBV28
DNA: TGTGCCAGCAGCCCTGCCTGGGGGCGGGGCGAGCAGTACTTC
CDR3: CASSPAWGRGEQYF

D: TRBD1
J: TRBJ1-5
size: .
V: TRBV28
DNA: TGTACCAGCAGTCGAACAGGGGCAAGCAATCAGCCCCAGCACTTT
CDR3: CTSSRTGASNQPQHF

D: .
J: TRBJ1-1
size: .
V: TRBV29-1
DNA: TGCAGCTCCCGATATTCTGGGACCATGAACGCCGAAGCTTTCTTT
CDR3: CSSRYSGTMNAEAFF

D: TRBD1
J: TRBJ1-5
size: few
V: TRBV28
DNA: TGTGCCAGCAGTTGGAACAGGGGTGGCAATCGGCCCCAGCATTTT
CDR3: CASSWNRGGNRPQHF

D: .
J: TRBJ1-1
size: many
V: TRBV6-8
DNA: TGTGCCAGCAGTTGCCCCAGGGATTGGGCTTTCTTT
CDR3: CASSCPRDWAFF

D: TRBD1
J: TRBJ2-2
size: once
V: TRBV11-2
DNA: TGTGCCAGCAGCTTGGGACAGGGATACACCTGGGAGCTGTTTTTC
CDR3: CASSLGQGYTWELFF

D: TRBD1
J: TRBJ2-1
size: .
V: TRBV6-2/TRBV6-3
DNA: TGTGCCAGCAGTTACTCGATGCTGACAGGGGGTAATGAGCACTTCTTC
CDR3: CASSYSMLTGGNEHFF

D: TRBD1
J: TRBJ2-1
size: .
V: TRBV24-1
DNA: TGTGCCACCAGGGCGGGACAGGGGGAGTACAATGAGCAGTTCTTC
CDR3: CATRAGQGEYNEQFF

D: .
J: TRBJ2-1
size: .
V: TRBV12-3/TRBV12-4
DNA: TGTGCCAGCAGTAGGGTTAGGGGAGATTACAATGACCAGTTCTTC
CDR3: CASSRVRGDYNDQFF

D: .
J: TRBJ2-5
size: few
V: TRBV4-2
DNA: TGTGCCAGCAGCCAAGGTGTATACAGGGGGGGAAGAGAGACCCAGTACTTC
CDR3: CASSQGVYRGGRETQYF

D: TRBD2
J: TRBJ2-1
size: .
V: TRBV11-2
DNA: TGTGACAGCAGCTTGCAGACTAGCGCCTTAGGGGCCTCCTACAATGAGCAGTTCTTC
CDR3: CDSSLQTSALGASYNEQFF

D: TRBD1
J: TRBJ1-1
size: .
V: TRBV5-1
DNA: TGCGCCAGCAAGGACCAGGGGGATGACACTGAAGCTTTCTTT
CDR3: CASKDQGDDTEAFF

D: TRBD1
J: TRBJ1-1
size: .
V: TRBV6-1
DNA: TGTGCCGCCGACCTGGACAGGAGCGGGACTGAAGCTTTCTTT
CDR3: CAADLDRSGTEAFF

D: TRBD2
J: TRBJ2-1
size: .
V: TRBV6-5
DNA: TGTGCCAGCATGGGACTAGCGGCAGTGAGGGAGCAGTCCTTC
CDR3: CASMGLAAVREQSF

D: .
J: TRBJ2-3
size: many
V: TRBV12-3/TRBV12-4
DNA: TGTGCCAGCAGTTTAGGAGGGTATACGCAGTATTTT
CDR3: CASSLGGYTQYF

D: TRBD2
J: TRBJ2-1
size: once
V: TRBV7-3
DNA: TGTGCCACCAGCTCCACCGGGACTAGAGGTAATGAACAGTTCTTC
CDR3: CATSSTGTRGNEQFF

D: TRBD1
J: TRBJ1-1
size: many
V: TRBV11-2
DNA: TGTGCCAGCAGTTGGGGGACAGGGCGGAACACTGAAGCTTTCTTT
CDR3: CASSWGTGRNTEAFF

D: .
J: TRBJ2-5
size: .
V: TRBV11-3
DNA: TGTGCCAGCCTCCTGTCCGGGGTTGGCGAGCGGTACTTC
CDR3: CASLLSGVGERYF

D: .
J: TRBJ2-7
size: .
V: TRBV12-3/TRBV12-4
DNA: TGTGTCAGCAGTTTGGTCGGGACTTACGGCGAGCAGTACTTC
CDR3: CVSSLVGTYGEQYF

D: TRBD1
J: TRBJ1-1
size: .
V: TRBV11-2
DNA: TGTGCCAGCAGTATGGGACAGGGTCCCACTGAAGTTTTCTTT
CDR3: CASSMGQGPTEVFF

D: TRBD2
J: TRBJ2-2
size: once
V: TRBV7-8
DNA: TGTGCCAGCAGCTTAGGGACTAGCGGGAGTAACACCGGGAAGCTGTTTTTT
CDR3: CASSLGTSGSNTGKLFF

D: TRBD1
J: TRBJ1-6
size: many
V: TRBV12-3/TRBV12-4
DNA: TGTGCCAGCAGAGACAGGGCGTGGAATTCACCCCTCCACTTT
CDR3: CASRDRAWNSPLHF

D: .
J: TRBJ2-7
size: many
V: TRBV5-6
DNA: TGTGCCAGCAGCTTGGGGGGAGCGACAGGCTACGAGCAGTACTTC
CDR3: CASSLGGATGYEQYF

D: .
J: TRBJ2-3
size: many
V: TRBV28
DNA: TGTGCCAGCAGTTTAGTTCAGTTCACAGATACGCAGTATTTT
CDR3: CASSLVQFTDTQYF

D: .
J: TRBJ2-7
size: .
V: TRBV11-2
DNA: TGTGCCAGCAGCTTGAGACTTTACATCGAGCAGTACTTC
CDR3: CASSLRLYIEQYF

D: .
J: TRBJ1-2
size: many
V: TRBV6-1
DNA: TGTGCCAGCAGTGAAAGGGGCCGTAATGGCTACACCTTC
CDR3: CASSERGRNGYTF

D: .
J: TRBJ2-7
size: many
V: TRBV5-1
DNA: TGCGCCAGCAGCTCAGGGGCGGGCGAGCAGTACTTC
CDR3: CASSSGAGEQYF

D: .
J: TRBJ2-7
size: .
V: TRBV29-1
DNA: TGCAGCGTTGAGACTATCGGACCGCACGAGCAGTACTTC
CDR3: CSVETIGPHEQYF

D: .
J: TRBJ2-7
size: many
V: TRBV28
DNA: TGTGCCAGCAGTCCCCACCTCTACGAGCAGTACTTC
CDR3: CASSPHLYEQYF

D: .
J: TRBJ2-6
size: many
V: TRBV29-1
DNA: TGCAGCGTTGCCGGGACCTCTGGGGCCAACGTCCTGACTTTC
CDR3: CSVAGTSGANVLTF

D: .
J: TRBJ2-1
size: .
V: TRBV19
DNA: TGTGCCAGCCATTCTAGGACAGACATCAATGAGCAGTTCTTC
CDR3: CASHSRTDINEQFF

D: .
J: TRBJ2-6
size: .
V: TRBV28
DNA: TGTGCCAGCACCCCCGGGGGGCTCTCTGGGGCCAACGTCCTGACTTTC
CDR3: CASTPGGLSGANVLTF

D: TRBD2
J: TRBJ2-7
size: .
V: TRBV28
DNA: TGTGCCAGCACCAATGGGGCTAGCGGGAGGACGCAGTACTTC
CDR3: CASTNGASGRTQYF

D: .
J: TRBJ1-2
size: .
V: TRBV5-1
DNA: TGCGCCAGCAGCTTGGTGGGGGGTGACTATGGCTACACCTTC
CDR3: CASSLVGGDYGYTF

D: .
J: TRBJ2-2
size: .
V: TRBV5-1
DNA: TGCGCCAGCAGCTCGCCTCCAAAGACCTGGGAGCTGTTTTTT
CDR3: CASSSPPKTWELFF

D: .
J: TRBJ1-2
size: many
V: TRBV7-8
DNA: TGTGCCAGCAGCTTAGGGGGGTTTTCTGGCTACACCTTC
CDR3: CASSLGGFSGYTF

D: .
J: TRBJ2-7
size: medium-sized
V: TRBV11-2
DNA: TGTGCCAGCAGCCAGTTTGTCAACGAGCAGTACTTC
CDR3: CASSQFVNEQYF